This entry describes one T cell receptor (beta chain). Its antigen is unknown. The record originates from a study of shared clonotypes between healthy human individuals. Study-wide results and caveats: Apart from blood, nothing was sampled; tissue repertoires likely differ.

The CDR3 covers 11 residues. V lost 7 bases, J lost 6 bases, and 11 bases lay in between. The germline CDR1 and CDR2 sequences are DFQATT and SNEGSKA (reference sequence). Profiled with immunoSEQ multiplex PCR; TCRdb holds only in-frame clones, not every one. The data contain 2,500,000 or so clones, 80% to 95% of them seen just once; the ten biggest clones take up about 0.39%. Each donor was a Caucasian adult residing in Nashville, Tennessee. Material: naive CD4+ T cells from PBMCs. Described subset: CD45RA+ positively selected. The chain recombines TRBV20-1 with TRBJ2-3; no clear D. This receptor was obtained from a man between 18 and 35 years old in good health. Some clones in this sample may be carry-over from other donors' samples. The CDR3 loop reads CSVGQPDTQYF. DNA of the CDR3: TGCAGTGTAGGGCAACCCGATACGCAGTATTTT.